This T cell receptor (beta chain) derives from a study of T cell changes during pregnancy in multiple sclerosis. Germline V CDR1 and CDR2: SGHDN, FVKESK. The CDR3 has 16 amino acids. Trimming cost V 5 bases and J 5 bases; bases outside gene matches: 13. Data came from immunoSEQ multiplex PCR; TCRdb stores just in-frame clones and leaves some out. The table includes 40,000 to 45,000 clones, 80% to 95% detected once. The chain joins TRBV14 to TRBJ2-5, with 8 bases fitting TRBD2. The TCR was taken from a female donor with multiple sclerosis, enrolled in a pregnancy study. The sample was CD4+ T cells from peripheral blood mononuclear cells, taken in the third trimester of pregnancy. Here the CDR3 reads CASSEDTSGPRETQYF. In DNA form, the CDR3 reads TGTGCCAGCAGCGAGGATACTAGCGGACCTAGGGAGACCCAGTACTTC.